This T cell receptor (beta chain) was captured by sequencing in a study of graft-versus-host responses after intestinal transplantation. General study results and limits: High graft-versus-host to host-versus-graft clonal ratios were seen in allografts of patients with graft-donor T cell macrochimerism.

Libraries were prepared by immunoSEQ multiplex PCR; TCRdb keeps only in-frame clonotypes and omits some of them. Of under 95,000 clones detected, roughly 80% appear once; the ten largest clones hold around 0.8%. A word on this clone: Antigen: not known.

The CDR3 covers 11 residues. Trimming pared 4 bases from V and 3 bases from J, leaving 5 bases between. Germline assignment: CDR1 SGHRS and CDR2 YFSETQ. The V and J genes are TRBV5-1 and TRBJ2-7, with D possibly being TRBD2 (5 bases). The origin of this receptor is a human donor who received an intestinal transplant. Sequenced material: unstimulated CD4+ T cells sorted from spleen or lymph node cells, taken before intestinal transplant. The CDR3: CASSGSYEQYF. The CDR3 coding sequence is TGCGCCAGCAGCGGGAGCTACGAGCAGTACTTC.